The sequence of this TCR beta chain was determined in a study of control samples from healthy donors and cancer patients. Germline V lookup: CDR1 SEHNR, CDR2 FQNEAQ (reference sequence). The CDR3 length is 12 residues. Deletions cut 1 base from V and 7 bases from J, with 8 bases between. Profiled with immunoSEQ multiplex PCR; TCRdb holds only in-frame clones, not every one. In all, the sample yields 150,000 to 200,000 clones. This TCR was sampled from a woman aged 25 to 39 in good health. The rearrangement links TRBV7-9 to TRBJ2-7; D gene unclear. Material: blood. The CDR3: CASSLGQSEQYF. CDR3 bases: TGTGCCAGCAGCTTAGGCCAGAGTGAGCAGTACTTC.